Below, 18 T cell receptor beta chains from the same sample are listed, as sequenced in a study of memory CD4+ T cells and cytomegalovirus serostatus. Assay: immunoSEQ multiplex PCR; the TCRdb copy retains only in-frame clones and omits some. This sample has nearly 60,000 clones, with roughly three quarters found just once. Single viable CD3+CD4+CD8-CD45RO+ cells were sorted as the memory CD4+ T cells. The material sequenced was memory CD4+ T cells from blood. The origin of the receptors is an adult in good health and CMV-seronegative.

The chain couples TRBV7-9 to TRBJ1-1; D is perhaps TRBD1 (5 bases). The CDR3 spans 15 residues. The V end lost 5 bases, the J end lost 4 bases, and 17 bases lay between the germline ends. Germline CDR1 SEHNR, CDR2 FQNEAQ (reference sequence). As DNA, the CDR3 is TGTGCCAGCAGCATCGCACTTCAGGGTACCACTGAAGCTTTCTTT. This encodes CASSIALQGTTEAFF.

The chain links TRBV27 to TRBJ1-6; perhaps TRBD1 as D (5 bases). The CDR3 length is 15 residues. Germline assignment: CDR1 MNHEY and CDR2 SMNVEV (reference sequence). V was pared by 2 bases and J by 4 bases, with 9 bases between. The CDR3 here is CASSLEPGYNSPLHF. The CDR3 bases are TGTGCCAGCAGTTTAGAGCCAGGGTATAATTCACCCCTCCACTTT.

The chain recombines TRBV25-1 with TRBJ2-6; D not certain. Per germline, CDR1 MGHDK and CDR2 SYGVNS. V was trimmed by 3 bases and J by 0 bases, leaving 9 bases between them. This CDR3 comprises 16 residues. This chain's CDR3 is CASSDFGNSGANVLTF. CDR3 DNA sequence: TGTGCCAGCAGTGATTTCGGTAACTCTGGGGCCAACGTCCTGACTTTC.

The chain recombines TRBV30 with TRBJ1-2; D remains unclear. The CDR3 is made up of 13 amino acids. CDR1 is GTSNPN and CDR2 is SVGIG in the germline V gene (reference sequence). V dropped 4 bases and J dropped 3 bases, with 12 bases sitting between them. As DNA, the CDR3 is TGTGCCTGGACGGGGAGTCTCGACTATGGCTACACCTTC. This encodes CAWTGSLDYGYTF.

CDR3 protein: CASTQRGRSEKLFF. CDR3 coding DNA: TGTGCCAGCACCCAACGGGGGCGCAGTGAAAAACTGTTTTTT. This rearrangement joins TRBV27 to TRBJ1-4; D is perhaps TRBD1 (6 bases). Trimming took 7 bases from V and 7 from J, leaving 16 bases between them. The CDR3 spans 14 residues. Germline V gene data show CDR1 as MNHEY and CDR2 as SMNVEV (reference sequence).

V gene TRBV10-3 combines with J gene TRBJ2-5, with D perhaps matching TRBD1 or TRBD2 (5 bases each). The germline CDR1 and CDR2 sequences are ENHRY and SYGVKD. The CDR3 sequence is 13 residues long. The germline V and J ends were trimmed by 4 bases and 5 bases, with 11 bases remaining between them. CDR3: CAISAGAGETQYF. CDR3 nucleotide sequence: TGTGCCATCAGTGCCGGGGCAGGGGAGACCCAGTACTTC.

V and J are TRBV30 and TRBJ1-4, with D possibly being TRBD1 (6 bases). V was cut by 1 base and J by 7 bases, with 13 bases left in between. The CDR3 is 14 residues long. Germline values: CDR1 GTSNPN, CDR2 SVGIG (reference sequence). This chain's CDR3 is CAWSEGGRGEKLFF. The CDR3 nucleotides read TGTGCCTGGAGTGAGGGGGGGAGGGGTGAAAAACTGTTTTTT. The full variable domain, rest sourced from reference TRBV30 and TRBJ1-4, is SQTIHQWPATLVQPVGSPLSLECTVEGTSNPNLYWYRQAAGRGLQLLFYSVGIGQISSEVPQNLSASRPQDRQFILSSKKLLLSDSGFYLCAWSEGGRGEKLFFGSGTQLSVL.

This clone was detected only a few times. The V call is TRBV5-4, the J call TRBJ2-5; possible D gene TRBD2, 7 bases. Germline lookup yields CDR1 SGHNT and CDR2 YYREEE (reference sequence). V dropped 3 bases and J dropped 5 bases, with 20 bases sitting between them. The CDR3 contains 16 residues. The CDR3 DNA reads as TGTGCCAGCAGCTGGGGGCGGGGGCCATACGGCGAGACCCAGTACTTC. This encodes CASSWGRGPYGETQYF.

The V gene is TRBV4-1, the J gene TRBJ2-1, with 7 bases aligning to TRBD1. Trimming cost V 0 bases and J 7 bases; bases outside gene matches: 9. The CDR3 contains 16 residues. CDR1 and CDR2 (germline): MGHRA, YSYEKL. The CDR3 protein is CASSQDRTGVGNEQFF. CDR3 nucleotide sequence: TGCGCCAGCAGCCAAGATCGAACAGGGGTCGGTAATGAGCAGTTCTTC.

Written as DNA, the CDR3 is TGCGCCAGCAGCTTGGCGGCGGGAACCAACTATGGCTACACCTTC. This translates into CASSLAAGTNYGYTF. The chain uses TRBV5-1 and TRBJ1-2; D uncertain. Germline V lookup: CDR1 SGHRS, CDR2 YFSETQ. V was pared by 0 bases and J by 2 bases, with 11 bases between. This CDR3 spans 15 amino acids.

This rearrangement joins TRBV7-9 to TRBJ1-5; weak D call: TRBD1 (6 bases). The CDR3 is 14 amino acids. Germline assignment: CDR1 SEHNR and CDR2 FQNEAQ (reference sequence). V was cut by 3 bases and J by 7 bases, with 13 bases left in between. CDR3 loop: CASSFTGLGQPQHF. The CDR3 nucleotides read TGTGCCAGCAGCTTTACAGGGTTAGGACAGCCCCAGCATTTT.

This chain uses TRBV15 with TRBJ2-3; 11 bases match TRBD2. The length of the CDR3 is 17 residues. The V segment lost 0 bases and the J segment 5 bases; nucleotides outside the gene matches: 7. Germline CDR1 is LNHNV and CDR2 is YYDKDF (reference sequence). The CDR3 is CATSRDLAGGRGDTQYF. The DNA for the CDR3 is TGTGCCACCAGCAGAGATTTAGCGGGAGGGCGCGGAGATACGCAGTATTTT.

This chain links TRBV28 with TRBJ2-3, with 12 bases aligning to TRBD2. Germline-derived CDR1 and CDR2 are MDHEN and SYDVKM. CDR3 length: 14 amino acids. Trimming cost V 7 bases and J 6 bases; bases outside gene matches: 5. Written as DNA, the CDR3 is TGTGCCAGCACCCCGGGACTAGCGGGTGATACGCAGTATTTT. This codes for CASTPGLAGDTQYF.

J is TRBJ1-5 and V is TRBV2; the D gene is possibly TRBD1 (6 bases). Germline V gene data show CDR1 as SNHLY and CDR2 as FYNNEI. V lost 4 bases to trimming and J lost 4 bases, with 17 bases between them. The CDR3 totals 16 residues. The CDR3 protein is CASSVEGGAGNQPQHF. Here the CDR3 DNA reads TGTGCCAGCAGTGTTGAAGGGGGGGCGGGGAATCAGCCCCAGCATTTT.

The chain combines TRBV19 with TRBJ2-1, with D maybe TRBD2 (5 bases). CDR1 LNHDA and CDR2 SQIVND come from the germline V gene (reference sequence). Trimming shortened V by 6 bases and J by 8 bases, and 29 bases separated the two germline ends. The CDR3 is 18 residues long. The CDR3 reads CASSGGQFEAPFTDEQFF. Here the CDR3 DNA reads TGTGCCAGTAGCGGCGGGCAATTTGAAGCCCCATTTACGGATGAGCAGTTCTTC.

There are a few counts of this clone. The rearrangement uses TRBV5-4 and TRBJ1-6; 8 bases line up with TRBD1. This CDR3 comprises 16 residues. Germline trimming cut 1 base from V and 10 bases from J; bases unmatched to any gene: 10. Germline CDR1 is SGHNT and CDR2 is YYREEE (reference sequence). The CDR3 sequence: CASSLYGLRGRSPLHF. CDR3 DNA: TGTGCCAGCAGCTTGTACGGGCTCAGGGGGCGGTCACCCCTCCACTTT. Full variable domain (missing parts from reference TRBV5-4 and TRBJ1-6): ETGVTQSPTHLIKTRGQQVTLRCSSQSGHNTVSWYQQALGQGPQFIFQYYREEENGRGNFPPRFSGLQFPNYSSELNVNALELDDSALYLCASSLYGLRGRSPLHFGNGTRLTVT.

V is TRBV7-9 and J is TRBJ2-1; 12 nucleotides align to TRBD2. Germline lookup yields CDR1 SEHNR and CDR2 FQNEAQ (reference sequence). Germline trimming cut 5 bases from V and 16 bases from J; bases unmatched to any gene: 9. This CDR3 has 13 amino acids. Written as DNA, the CDR3 is TGTGCCAGCAGCCCCCGTGGACTAGCGGGGCTATTCTTC. It codes for CASSPRGLAGLFF.

CDR3 nucleotides: TGTGCCAGCAGTGTACGACAGGGGGATAGACCCAAAAACATTCAGTACTTC. Its protein is CASSVRQGDRPKNIQYF. The chain is built from TRBV2 and TRBJ2-4; 9 bases align to TRBD1. The germline V gene has CDR1 SNHLY and CDR2 FYNNEI. There are 17 residues in the CDR3. The trim removed 4 bases at V and 2 bases at J, leaving 9 bases unmatched.